This TCR beta chain was retrieved from a study of low-dose radiotherapy and immunotherapy resistance in tumors. At the level of the study: Cohort 2 patients were irradiated with 1 Gy every two weeks, reaching 13 Gy over 26 weeks. Oral administration of aspirin 300 mg daily occurred for four cycles, commencing at cycle 1 day 1. One day before radiation and immunotherapy, intravenous cyclophosphamide 200 mg/m2 was administered, with this repeated every two weeks.

This clonotype has a count of ten or more. Described time point: before trial treatment. Priming of first-strand cDNA relied on TRAV- and TRBV-specific primers (covering alpha and beta chains). TCR amplification involved around 22 PCR cycles with a constant-region primer and V-primer adapter. TCRdb independently ran MiXCR on the reads; one entry per CDR3 protein. The table lists 35,000 to 45,000 distinct CDR3 sequences, roughly a third of them singletons, with about 3.7% in the top ten. The germline V gene has CDR1 SGHRS and CDR2 YFSETQ. This CDR3 region has 16 residues. The V and J ends lost 0 bases and 4 bases, in that order; junction bases with no gene match: 4.

The chain carries TRBV5-1 and TRBJ2-7, with 13 nucleotides matching TRBD2. This TCR came from a male donor with gallbladder cancer. The input for sequencing was PBMCs, taken before treatment. The CDR3 sequence: CASSLGTTSGRYEQYF. CDR3 DNA: TGCGCCAGCAGCTTGGGTACGACTAGCGGGAGGTACGAGCAGTACTTC.